These 14 T cell receptor beta chains were all obtained from the same sample, sequenced in a study of long-term antiretroviral therapy in people with HIV. Survey-level resolution applied to immunoSEQ assay v3.0. TCRdb's table, derived via immunoSEQ multiplex PCR, lists solely in-frame clones and lacks some. The sample carries about 35,000 clones, under 85% recorded once. Specimen: unsorted PBMCs, collected 3 years after starting antiretroviral therapy. Receptors were obtained from a man aged 50 or older with HIV.

The V and J genes are TRBV5-4 and TRBJ1-3, with a weak D call TRBD1 (6 bases). V was clipped by 0 bases and J by 0 bases, with 10 bases between them. Germline CDR1 reads SGHNT; CDR2 reads YYREEE (reference sequence). The CDR3 is 16 amino acids. This CDR3 is CASSLGGGYSGNTIYF. The DNA of the CDR3 is TGTGCCAGCAGCTTGGGTGGGGGCTACTCTGGAAACACCATATATTTT.

Here the CDR3 reads CASSLGAGAIGNTIYF. The DNA for the CDR3 is TGCGCCAGCAGCTTGGGGGCAGGGGCGATCGGAAACACCATATATTTT. J is TRBJ1-3 and V is TRBV5-1, with D possibly being TRBD1 (6 bases). The V end was cut by 0 bases, the J end by 4 bases, with 14 bases between. The CDR3 covers 16 residues. Germline values: CDR1 SGHRS, CDR2 YFSETQ.

V and J are TRBV27 and TRBJ1-2, with D possibly being TRBD1 (5 bases). The CDR3 covers 12 residues. The germline gives CDR1 MNHEY, CDR2 SMNVEV (reference sequence). V lost 8 bases and J 1 base, leaving 8 bases between the germline ends. This chain's CDR3 is CASGGLNYGYTF. DNA of the CDR3: TGTGCCAGCGGGGGACTTAACTATGGCTACACCTTC.

V usage is TRBV7-8 and J usage is TRBJ2-7, with 8 bases matching TRBD1. The V and J ends lost 5 bases and 6 bases, in that order; junction bases with no gene match: 6. Germline V gives CDR1 SGHVS, CDR2 FQNEAQ. The CDR3 is 13 residues long. The CDR3: CASSGDRGSEQYF. In DNA form, the CDR3 reads TGTGCCAGCAGCGGCGACAGGGGCTCCGAGCAGTACTTC.

The chain is built from TRBV2 and TRBJ2-4; D is unresolved. Per germline, CDR1 SNHLY and CDR2 FYNNEI. CDR3 length: 12 residues. With 8 bases removed from V and 9 bases from J, the gap between germline ends came to 14 bases. The CDR3 region is CASRARQFIQYF. CDR3 nucleotide sequence: TGTGCCAGCCGGGCACGGCAATTCATTCAGTACTTC.

In this sample, this clone is medium-sized (0.01 to 0.1%). The chain employs TRBV7-9 and TRBJ2-7, with 10 nucleotides matching TRBD2. The V segment lost 6 bases and the J segment 1 base; nucleotides outside the gene matches: 6. The CDR3 has 15 residues. CDR1 SEHNR and CDR2 FQNEAQ come from the germline V gene (reference sequence). The DNA for the CDR3 is TGTGCCAGCAGACCGACTAGCGGGCATTCCTACGAGCAGTACTTC. Translation: CASRPTSGHSYEQYF.

The V and J genes are TRBV28 and TRBJ2-7; no firm D call. This CDR3 has 15 amino acids. The V end was cut by 6 bases, the J end by 4 bases, with 19 bases between. Germline values: CDR1 MDHEN, CDR2 SYDVKM. This CDR3 reads CASSPPTGSNYEQYF. DNA of the CDR3: TGTGCCAGCAGCCCCCCGACTGGCAGCAATTACGAGCAGTACTTC.

This clone was detected only a few times. The CDR3 DNA sequence: TGTGCCACCGGACGTACTTCGAACACCGGGGAGCTGTTTTTT. It specifies CATGRTSNTGELFF. The V call is TRBV18, the J call TRBJ2-2; D is unclear. From germline, CDR1 is KGHSH and CDR2 LQKENI. The CDR3 extends over 14 amino acids. Between the trimmed V and J ends, which lost 10 bases and 0 bases, there was a span of 12 bases.

The rearrangement joins TRBV7-8 to TRBJ1-6; tentative D call: TRBD1 (6 bases). V was clipped by 5 bases and J by 2 bases, with 13 bases between them. CDR1 and CDR2 (germline): SGHVS, FQNEAQ. CDR3 length: 16 residues. For the CDR3, the DNA is TGTGCCAGCAGCCCAGTACAGGGCACCTATAATTCACCCCTCCACTTT. Protein sequence: CASSPVQGTYNSPLHF.

The chain joins TRBV7-9 to TRBJ2-2, with no clear D. Trimming cost V 3 bases and J 1 base, with 15 bases left between them. In germline, CDR1 is SEHNR, CDR2 FQNEAQ (reference sequence). The CDR3 spans 17 residues. CDR3 sequence: CASSFGALGLNTGELFF. The CDR3 nucleotides are TGTGCCAGCAGCTTCGGCGCCCTAGGGTTGAACACCGGGGAGCTGTTTTTT. Variable domain in full (rest from reference TRBV7-9 and TRBJ2-2): DTGVSQNPRHKITKRGQNVTFRCDPISEHNRLYWYRQTLGQGPEFLTYFQNEAQLEKSRLLSDRFSAERPKGSFSTLEIQRTEQGDSAMYLCASSFGALGLNTGELFFGEGSRLTVL.

This clone appeared once. The chain joins TRBV19 to TRBJ2-6, with TRBD1 identical over 8 bases. V was clipped by 3 bases and J by 1 base; unmatched bases: 5. CDR3 length: 17 amino acids. The V gene's germline CDR1 is LNHDA and CDR2 SQIVND (reference sequence). CDR3 in DNA: TGTGCCAGTAGTATCGGCAGGGGGCGGTCTGGGGCCAACGTCCTGACTTTC. This codes for CASSIGRGRSGANVLTF.

The chain couples TRBV10-3 to TRBJ2-5; the match to TRBD2 covers 10 bases. Trimming at V came to 2 bases and at J to 1 base, leaving 10 bases not matched to a gene. From germline, CDR1 is ENHRY and CDR2 SYGVKD. This CDR3 comprises 18 residues. The CDR3 bases are TGTGCCATCAGTGAGAAAAGGTCCCTAGCGGGAGTCCAAGAGACCCAGTACTTC. It translates to CAISEKRSLAGVQETQYF.

The chain joins TRBV5-1 to TRBJ1-1, with 7 nucleotides matching TRBD1. The CDR3 runs to 15 residues. Germline assignment: CDR1 SGHRS and CDR2 YFSETQ. V gave up 0 bases and J gave up 6 bases; unmatched junction bases: 8. This chain's CDR3 is CASSLAGQIPSEAFF. CDR3 DNA: TGCGCCAGCAGCTTGGCGGGACAGATTCCTTCTGAAGCTTTCTTT.

The rearrangement joins TRBV28 to TRBJ1-1, with D hard to call. Trimming took 7 bases from V and 4 from J, leaving 16 bases between them. Per the germline V gene, CDR1 is MDHEN and CDR2 is SYDVKM. The CDR3 covers 14 residues. Here the CDR3 reads CASTSRFGRTEAFF. CDR3 DNA: TGTGCCAGCACCTCTCGGTTTGGGCGCACTGAAGCTTTCTTT.